Below are 16 T cell receptor beta chains sequenced from a single sample in a study of stem cell transplantation in POMP-related autoinflammatory disease. Method: immunoSEQ multiplex PCR; TCRdb's copy keeps in-frame clones and lacks some. Of tens of thousands of clones detected, roughly 91% appear once; the ten largest clones hold roughly 0.7%. The sample was CD4+ T cells from PBMCs, taken after stem cell transplantation. These receptors all stem from a human patient with POMP-related autoinflammation and immune dysregulation (PRAID). Some T cells could come from the graft donor.

The rearrangement uses TRBV5-6 and TRBJ1-6; D ambiguous. V was clipped by 1 base and J by 1 base, with 3 bases between them. Germline CDR1 SGHDT, CDR2 YYEEEE. This CDR3 has 14 residues. CDR3 in amino acids: CASSLWSYNSPLHF. The CDR3 DNA is TGTGCCAGCAGCTTGTGGTCCTATAATTCACCCCTCCACTTT.

This clone was detected only once. J is TRBJ2-7 and V is TRBV9; 11 bases map to TRBD2. The CDR3 loop spans 14 amino acids. The J segment lost 5 bases and the V segment lost 4 bases, leaving 5 bases of the junction unmatched. Germline CDR1 reads SGDLS; CDR2 reads YYNGEE. CDR3 loop: CASSPLAGGHEQYF. CDR3 in DNA: TGTGCCAGCAGCCCCCTAGCGGGAGGACACGAGCAGTACTTC.

The V and J genes are TRBV28 and TRBJ1-1; D is undetermined. CDR1 and CDR2 from the germline V gene are MDHEN and SYDVKM. The germline V and J ends were trimmed by 8 bases and 1 base, with 11 bases remaining between them. The CDR3 totals 13 residues. The chain's CDR3 is CASHARENTEAFF. The CDR3 DNA sequence: TGTGCCAGCCACGCGAGGGAGAACACTGAAGCTTTCTTT.

This chain uses TRBV5-1 with TRBJ1-1; 7 bases fit TRBD1. With 2 bases clipped from V and 5 bases from J, the junction kept 15 bases outside the gene matches. Germline V gene sequence: CDR1 SGHRS, CDR2 YFSETQ. The CDR3 is made up of 17 amino acids. The DNA for the CDR3 is TGCGCCAGCAGCTTTTTCGCGAGATCAACAGGGGTTACTGAAGCTTTCTTT. Its protein product is CASSFFARSTGVTEAFF.

This clone has just a few counts. V is TRBV14 and J is TRBJ1-4; 8 positions match TRBD1. The CDR3 consists of 15 residues. V trimming: 5 bases; J trimming: 7 bases; junction bases outside the gene matches: 9. CDR1 is SGHDN and CDR2 is FVKESK in the germline V gene. The CDR3 DNA reads TGTGCCAGCAGCGAATCCCAGGGGGCAGGTGAAAAACTGTTTTTT. Amino acids: CASSESQGAGEKLFF.

This clone was recorded only once. The chain couples TRBV6-1 to TRBJ2-3, with 14 bases matching TRBD2. Unmatched junction bases numbered 5, after V lost 1 base and J lost 2 bases. This CDR3 contains 18 residues. Germline V gives CDR1 MNHNS, CDR2 SASEGT. The DNA for the CDR3 is TGTGCCAGCAGTGAAGTCCGGACTAGCGGGGGGATCACAGATACGCAGTATTTT. The encoded protein is CASSEVRTSGGITDTQYF.

The rearrangement joins TRBV7-9 to TRBJ1-2, with 8 bases fitting TRBD1. V lost 6 bases to trimming and J lost 1 base; unmatched junction nucleotides: 7. Germline CDR1 SEHNR, CDR2 FQNEAQ (reference sequence). The CDR3 is 15 residues long. CDR3: CASRATGDHNYGYTF. The CDR3 DNA is TGTGCCAGCAGAGCGACAGGGGATCATAACTATGGCTACACCTTC.

V and J are TRBV27 and TRBJ1-1; tentative D call: TRBD1 (5 bases). Germline values: CDR1 MNHEY, CDR2 SMNVEV (reference sequence). The V and J ends lost 3 bases and 2 bases respectively, with 10 bases between them. This CDR3 has 14 amino acids. The CDR3 spells CASSFGGSNTEAFF. The CDR3 DNA reads as TGTGCCAGCAGTTTCGGGGGAAGCAACACTGAAGCTTTCTTT.

The V and J genes are TRBV7-9 and TRBJ2-1, with 8 bases aligning to TRBD2. V lost 5 bases and J lost 0; bases outside the gene matches: 9. This CDR3 region has 17 residues. The V gene's germline CDR1 is SEHNR and CDR2 FQNEAQ (reference sequence). The CDR3 region is CASSIWTSPSSYNEQFF. The CDR3 DNA sequence: TGTGCCAGCAGCATTTGGACTAGCCCAAGCTCCTACAATGAGCAGTTCTTC.

The chain combines TRBV5-1 with TRBJ2-1; no clear D. Trimming removed 7 bases at V and 15 bases at J, with 17 bases between. The V gene's germline CDR1 is SGHRS and CDR2 YFSETQ. The CDR3 has 11 residues. CDR3 protein: CASLPSWRPFF. The DNA of the CDR3 is TGCGCCAGCCTTCCTTCATGGCGACCGTTCTTC.

V is TRBV19 and J is TRBJ1-5; 7 nucleotides match TRBD1. The V and J ends lost 6 bases and 0 bases, in that order; junction bases with no gene match: 5. The CDR3 covers 15 residues. Germline CDR1 and CDR2: LNHDA and SQIVND (reference sequence). The CDR3 is CASSRTGDSNQPQHF. In DNA, the CDR3 is TGTGCCAGTAGCCGTACAGGGGATAGCAATCAGCCCCAGCATTTT.

As for this clone: This CDR3 is also generated by other DNA sequences in the sample. The rearrangement uses TRBV5-1 and TRBJ2-5; D possibly corresponds to TRBD1 (5 bases). Germline V gene data show CDR1 as SGHRS and CDR2 as YFSETQ. Trimming took off 0 bases at V and 5 bases at J, with 8 bases between the two ends. The length of the CDR3 is 13 residues. CDR3 DNA: TGCGCCAGCAGCTTGGGTGGGGCGGAGACCCAGTACTTC. Translation gives CASSLGGAETQYF.

The rearrangement joins TRBV5-5 to TRBJ2-2; possibly TRBD1 or TRBD2 for D (5 bases each). This CDR3 spans 20 amino acids. V lost 5 bases to trimming and J lost 0 bases, with 26 bases between them. Looked up from germline, CDR1 is SGHKS and CDR2 is YYEKEE (reference sequence). In DNA form, the CDR3 reads TGTGCCAGCAGGCCTGGGGCTAGCTTAAAGCGCGTTACGAACACCGGGGAGCTGTTTTTT. This gives the protein CASRPGASLKRVTNTGELFF. The full variable domain, with the rest looked up from reference TRBV5-5 and TRBJ2-2, is DAGVTQSPTHLIKTRGQQVTLRCSPISGHKSVSWYQQVLGQGPQFIFQYYEKEERGRGNFPDRFSARQFPNYSSELNVNALLLGDSALYLCASRPGASLKRVTNTGELFFGEGSRLTVL.

This clone came up a few times. V is TRBV27 and J is TRBJ2-5; D call uncertain. Between the trimmed V and J ends, which lost 6 bases and 5 bases, there was a span of 10 bases. The CDR3 is 12 residues long. The germline V gene has CDR1 MNHEY and CDR2 SMNVEV (reference sequence). CDR3 residues: CASSFTGETQYF. The CDR3 DNA sequence: TGTGCCAGCAGCTTCACCGGGGAGACCCAGTACTTC.

The gene calls are TRBV18 and TRBJ2-5; D call uncertain. Germline-derived CDR1 and CDR2 are KGHSH and LQKENI. Trimming cost V 3 bases and J 1 base, with 6 bases left between them. The CDR3 runs 13 residues. CDR3 in DNA: TGTGCCAGCTCACCCCTCACCCAAGAGACCCAGTACTTC. It encodes CASSPLTQETQYF.

The chain uses TRBV11-2 and TRBJ2-2; no clear D. The CDR3 covers 17 residues. Germline V lookup: CDR1 SGHAT, CDR2 FQNNGV. With 0 bases removed from V and 7 bases from J, the gap between germline ends came to 18 bases. The CDR3 spells CASSLDIPRTLLGELFF. The CDR3 DNA sequence: TGTGCCAGCAGCTTAGATATCCCCCGGACCCTGCTCGGGGAGCTGTTTTTT.